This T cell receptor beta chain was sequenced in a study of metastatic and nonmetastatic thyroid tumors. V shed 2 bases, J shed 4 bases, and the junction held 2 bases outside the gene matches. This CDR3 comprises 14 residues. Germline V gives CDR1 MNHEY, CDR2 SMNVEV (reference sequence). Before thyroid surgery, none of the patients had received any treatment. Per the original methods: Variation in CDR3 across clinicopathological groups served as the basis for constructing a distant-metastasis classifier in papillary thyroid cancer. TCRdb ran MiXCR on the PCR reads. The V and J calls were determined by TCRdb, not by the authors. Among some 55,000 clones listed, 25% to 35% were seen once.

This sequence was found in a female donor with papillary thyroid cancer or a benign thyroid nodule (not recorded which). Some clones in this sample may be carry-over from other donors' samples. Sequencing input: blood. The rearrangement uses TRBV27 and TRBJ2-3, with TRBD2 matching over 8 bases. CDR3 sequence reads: CASSLVLAADTQYF. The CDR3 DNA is TGTGCCAGCAGTTTAGTACTAGCGGCAGATACGCAGTATTTT.